These 24 T cell receptor beta chains originate from one sample sequenced in a study of blood T cell repertoires in COVID-19. Profiled with immunoSEQ multiplex PCR; TCRdb holds only in-frame clones, not every one. The sample holds about 220,000 clones, less than 90% seen once. The material sequenced was PBMCs or T cells enriched from blood (not recorded which). Receptors were obtained from a woman younger than 45 who had recovered from COVID-19.

This chain's CDR3 is CASSPSEGSMNTEAFF. The CDR3 region has the DNA TGCGCCAGCAGCCCATCTGAGGGTTCGATGAACACTGAAGCTTTCTTT. The chain employs TRBV5-1 and TRBJ1-1; D call uncertain. The V end lost 4 bases, the J end lost 0 bases, and 16 bases lay between the germline ends. Germline V CDR1 and CDR2: SGHRS, YFSETQ. The CDR3 length is 16 residues.

V is TRBV4-1 and J is TRBJ2-1, with 13 bases that match TRBD2. CDR1 MGHRA and CDR2 YSYEKL come from the germline V gene. Germline trimming cut 0 bases from V and 4 bases from J; bases unmatched to any gene: 9. This CDR3 is built from 19 residues. The CDR3 DNA is TGCGCCAGCAGCCAAGAACGGCTGCCGGGACTAGCGGGGTACAATGAGCAGTTCTTC. This gives the protein CASSQERLPGLAGYNEQFF.

The table lists this clone with a count of one. The chain joins TRBV19 to TRBJ2-5, with 7 bases aligning to TRBD1. V was clipped by 4 bases and J by 2 bases; unmatched bases: 7. The CDR3 sequence is 15 residues long. Per germline, CDR1 LNHDA and CDR2 SQIVND (reference sequence). In DNA, the CDR3 is TGTGCCAGTAGTAGACTTAGACAGGGTCAAGAGACCCAGTACTTC. Translated, it gives CASSRLRQGQETQYF.

This clone was seen only a few times. The chain joins TRBV6-5 to TRBJ2-2, with D uncertain. This CDR3 contains 13 residues. V was cut by 5 bases and J by 6 bases, with 10 bases left in between. The germline V gene has CDR1 MNHEY and CDR2 SVGAGI. The CDR3 is CASSSFSPGELFF. In DNA form, the CDR3 reads TGTGCCAGCAGTAGCTTCTCACCCGGGGAGCTGTTTTTT.

This rearrangement joins TRBV6-2 or TRBV6-3 to TRBJ1-5, with 7 nucleotides matching TRBD1. CDR1 and CDR2 from the germline V gene are MNHEY and SVGEGT. Unmatched junction bases numbered 5, after V lost 6 bases and J lost 0 bases. The CDR3 is 15 residues long. The CDR3 coding sequence is TGTGCCAGCAGCCCGACAGGGTATAGCAATCAGCCCCAGCATTTT. Translated: CASSPTGYSNQPQHF.

The rearrangement links TRBV28 to TRBJ2-7; D perhaps matches TRBD2 (6 bases). CDR3 length equals 15 residues. Between the trimmed V and J ends, which lost 7 bases and 2 bases, there was a span of 18 bases. Per germline, CDR1 MDHEN and CDR2 SYDVKM. In nucleotides, the CDR3 is TGTGCCAGCACCCTAGGAGGGGCGGACGCCTACGAGCAGTACTTC. This translates into CASTLGGADAYEQYF.

The genes are TRBV18 and TRBJ2-5, with D possibly matching TRBD1 (5 bases). Germline loops: CDR1 KGHSH, CDR2 LQKENI. The CDR3 extends over 15 amino acids. Trimming took off 4 bases at V and 1 base at J, with 13 bases between the two ends. This CDR3 reads CASSLRGFFQETQYF. In DNA form, the CDR3 reads TGTGCCAGCTCACTTAGGGGCTTCTTCCAAGAGACCCAGTACTTC.

CDR3 sequence (DNA): TGTGCCAGCAGTGAACACAGTACTGGAATCTATGGCTACACCTTC. Its protein product is CASSEHSTGIYGYTF. The rearrangement joins TRBV6-1 to TRBJ1-2; D uncertain. Germline V CDR1 and CDR2: MNHNS, SASEGT. Trimming stripped 2 bases from V and 4 bases from J, with 14 bases between. The CDR3 is made up of 15 amino acids.

V and J are TRBV9 and TRBJ1-1; the D is unclear. The CDR3 is 13 amino acids. The germline gives CDR1 SGDLS, CDR2 YYNGEE. V lost 4 bases and J 3 bases, leaving 10 bases between the germline ends. The CDR3 bases are TGTGCCAGCAGCCCCTCTCCCCACACTGAAGCTTTCTTT. Encoded protein: CASSPSPHTEAFF.

The chain links TRBV7-3 to TRBJ2-1, with D possibly being TRBD2 (5 bases). The V end lost 5 bases, the J end lost 10 bases, and 18 bases lay between the germline ends. CDR1 is SGHTA and CDR2 is FQGTGA in the germline V gene. CDR3 length: 14 residues. The chain's CDR3 is CASSERVPSREQFF. CDR3 coding DNA: TGTGCCAGCAGCGAAAGGGTTCCTAGCAGGGAGCAGTTCTTC.

The chain combines TRBV5-4 with TRBJ2-7; maybe TRBD1 (5 bases). The V end lost 7 bases, the J end lost 1 base, and 18 bases lay between the germline ends. This CDR3 region has 15 residues. From germline, CDR1 is SGHNT and CDR2 YYREEE (reference sequence). The CDR3 sequence is CASRPMTAESYEQYF. Here the CDR3 DNA reads TGTGCCAGCCGACCAATGACAGCTGAGTCCTACGAGCAGTACTTC.

CDR3 sequence: CASSVGQGVHRGYTF. In nucleotides, the CDR3 is TGTGCCAGCAGTGTGGGACAGGGGGTCCATCGGGGCTACACCTTC. The V gene is TRBV25-1, the J gene TRBJ1-2; 11 bases agree with TRBD1. The germline V gene has CDR1 MGHDK and CDR2 SYGVNS. The CDR3 runs to 15 residues. J was trimmed by 8 bases and V by 4 bases; bases with no gene match: 9.

This clone was observed a few times. The V and J genes are TRBV3-1 (or the pseudogene TRBV3-2) and TRBJ1-2, with a tentative D call TRBD1 (6 bases). The V end was cut by 4 bases, the J end by 0 bases, with 15 bases between. Germline V gene sequence: CDR1 LGHDT, CDR2 YNNKEL (reference sequence). This CDR3 comprises 16 residues. This CDR3 reads CASSPRREGANYGYTF. CDR3 in DNA: TGTGCCAGCAGCCCGAGGAGGGAGGGGGCTAACTATGGCTACACCTTC.

The chain employs TRBV29-1 and TRBJ1-2; D ambiguous. Germline V gene lookup returns CDR1 SQVTM and CDR2 ANQGSEA. The CDR3 runs to 13 residues. Trimming left V 3 bases short and J 4 bases short, with 12 bases between. The CDR3 protein is CSVELQPPYGYTF. Written as DNA, the CDR3 is TGCAGCGTTGAGTTACAACCCCCCTATGGCTACACCTTC.

The chain joins TRBV5-4 to TRBJ2-3, with a tentative D call TRBD2 (5 bases). V was trimmed by 0 bases and J by 1 base, leaving 9 bases between them. Germline V gives CDR1 SGHNT, CDR2 YYREEE (reference sequence). The CDR3 runs to 15 residues. The CDR3 reads CASSLALSGTDTQYF. CDR3 DNA: TGTGCCAGCAGCTTGGCCCTTAGCGGCACAGATACGCAGTATTTT.

V gene TRBV9 combines with J gene TRBJ1-3; D gene ambiguous. There are 15 residues in the CDR3. The germline V gene encodes CDR1 SGDLS and CDR2 YYNGEE. V was trimmed by 0 bases and J by 0 bases, leaving 7 bases between them. The CDR3 sequence: CASSVVADSGNTIYF. Written as DNA, the CDR3 is TGTGCCAGCAGCGTAGTGGCAGACTCTGGAAACACCATATATTTT.

The rearrangement links TRBV27 to TRBJ1-2; 9 bases are shared with TRBD1. This CDR3 contains 16 residues. Germline V gene data show CDR1 as MNHEY and CDR2 as SMNVEV (reference sequence). The junction had 14 bases not matched to a gene; V was cut back by 7 bases and J by 5 bases. In DNA form, the CDR3 reads TGTGCCAGCACACCCCGGGGAACAGGGGGCGCTTATGGCTACACCTTC. Encoded protein: CASTPRGTGGAYGYTF.

The chain recombines TRBV9 with TRBJ1-4, with a possible D match to TRBD1 (6 bases). The germline V gene has CDR1 SGDLS and CDR2 YYNGEE. The germline V and J ends were trimmed by 0 bases and 11 bases, with 11 bases remaining between them. The CDR3 consists of 13 residues. CDR3 sequence reads: CASSVDTGSKLFF. The CDR3 region has the DNA TGTGCCAGCAGCGTAGATACAGGGAGCAAACTGTTTTTT.

J is TRBJ1-4 and V is TRBV2, with 8 nucleotides matching TRBD1. Germline loops: CDR1 SNHLY, CDR2 FYNNEI. J was trimmed by 7 bases and V by 4 bases; bases with no gene match: 2. The CDR3 runs to 13 residues. The CDR3 spells CASSVQGGEKLFF. CDR3 bases: TGTGCCAGCAGTGTACAGGGGGGTGAAAAACTGTTTTTT.

The chain links TRBV4-1 to TRBJ1-1, with D unclear. V was clipped by 2 bases and J by 11 bases, with 15 bases between them. This CDR3 has 13 residues. Germline values: CDR1 MGHRA, CDR2 YSYEKL. The CDR3 sequence: CASSQLRAPGAFF. In nucleotides, the CDR3 is TGCGCCAGCAGCCAACTCCGAGCCCCGGGGGCTTTCTTT.

This clone was counted a single time. The chain joins TRBV11-2 to TRBJ1-2, with D tentatively TRBD1 (5 bases). Trimming pared 2 bases from V and 9 bases from J, leaving 16 bases between. This CDR3 comprises 14 residues. Germline CDR1 is SGHAT and CDR2 is FQNNGV. The CDR3 DNA reads as TGTGCCAGCAGCTTAAGGGGATCTACTATGCGCTACACCTTC. It yields the protein CASSLRGSTMRYTF.

The chain uses TRBV7-2 and TRBJ2-1; a weak D match, TRBD2 (7 bases). Trimming removed 3 bases from V and 2 bases from J, with 14 bases in between. The CDR3 runs 16 residues. The germline V gene has CDR1 SGHTA and CDR2 FQGNSA. CDR3 nucleotides: TGTGCCAGCAGCTTGGAGGGGGGGGCCGCCTACAATGAGCAGTTCTTC. It encodes CASSLEGGAAYNEQFF.

The chain couples TRBV4-1 to TRBJ2-5, with TRBD2 matching 11 bases. From germline, CDR1 is MGHRA and CDR2 YSYEKL. After removal of 1 base from V and 5 bases from J, the junction contained 6 bases not matched to a gene. CDR3 length equals 16 residues. The CDR3: CASSQASGGFRETQYF. DNA of the CDR3: TGCGCCAGCAGCCAAGCTAGCGGGGGGTTTCGGGAGACCCAGTACTTC.

This clone turned up a few times. The chain employs TRBV10-1 and TRBJ1-3; the D is unclear. The germline CDR1 and CDR2 sequences are WNHNN and SYGVQD (reference sequence). CDR3 size: 17 residues. Trimming cost V 6 bases and J 4 bases, with 22 bases left between them. The CDR3 loop is CASRAGISLKGGNTIYF. In nucleotides, the CDR3 is TGCGCCAGCAGGGCGGGGATAAGCCTCAAAGGCGGAAACACCATATATTTT.